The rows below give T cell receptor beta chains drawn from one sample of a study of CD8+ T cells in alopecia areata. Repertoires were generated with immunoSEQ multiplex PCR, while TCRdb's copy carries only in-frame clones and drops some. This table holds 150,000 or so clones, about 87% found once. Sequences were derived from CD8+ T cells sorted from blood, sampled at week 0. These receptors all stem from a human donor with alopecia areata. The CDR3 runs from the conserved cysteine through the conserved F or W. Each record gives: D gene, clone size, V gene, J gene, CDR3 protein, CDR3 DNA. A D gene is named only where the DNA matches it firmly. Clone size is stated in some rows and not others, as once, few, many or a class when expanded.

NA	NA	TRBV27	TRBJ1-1	CASSFGGNTEAFF	TGTGCCAGCAGTTTCGGGGGAAACACTGAAGCTTTCTTT
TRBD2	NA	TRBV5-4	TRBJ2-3	CASSPDYGGNTDTQYF	TGTGCCAGCAGCCCCGACTACGGGGGGAACACAGATACGCAGTATTTT
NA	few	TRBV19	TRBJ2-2	CASSMSGWDPGELFF	TGTGCCAGTAGTATGAGCGGATGGGACCCCGGGGAGCTGTTTTTT
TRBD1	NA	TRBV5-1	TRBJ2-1	CASSTGTGDEQFF	TGCGCCAGCAGCACCGGGACAGGGGATGAGCAGTTCTTC
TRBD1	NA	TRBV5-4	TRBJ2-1	CASSLGQGAENEQFF	TGTGCCAGCAGCTTGGGACAGGGGGCTGAAAATGAGCAGTTCTTC
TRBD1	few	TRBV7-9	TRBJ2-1	CASSRSDRENEQFF	TGTGCCAGCAGCCGGAGTGACAGGGAGAATGAGCAGTTCTTC
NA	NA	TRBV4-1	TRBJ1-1	CASSQDRLGTEAFF	TGCGCCAGCAGCCAAGATCGATTGGGCACTGAAGCTTTCTTT
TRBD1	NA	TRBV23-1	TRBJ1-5	CASSQFRQGGQPQHF	TGCGCCAGCAGTCAATTTCGACAGGGAGGTCAGCCCCAGCATTTT
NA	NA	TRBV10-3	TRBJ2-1	CAISGPLVPVEQFF	TGTGCCATCAGTGGCCCGTTGGTACCAGTTGAGCAGTTCTTC
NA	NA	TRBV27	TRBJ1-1	CASSLYLGAGTEAFF	TGTGCCAGCAGTTTATATCTGGGGGCCGGCACTGAAGCTTTCTTT
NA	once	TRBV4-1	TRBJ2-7	CASSQIGDSYEQYF	TGCGCCAGCAGCCAGATCGGGGACTCCTACGAGCAGTACTTC
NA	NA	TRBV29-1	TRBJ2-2	CSVDGQGEAGELFF	TGCAGCGTTGATGGGCAGGGTGAGGCCGGGGAGCTGTTTTTT
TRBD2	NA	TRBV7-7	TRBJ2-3	CASSRTSGSTDTQYF	TGTGCTAGCAGCCGGACTAGCGGGAGCACAGATACGCAGTATTTT
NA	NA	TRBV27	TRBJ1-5	CASSLSAGGNQPQHF	TGTGCCAGCAGTTTGTCGGCGGGGGGGAATCAGCCCCAGCATTTT
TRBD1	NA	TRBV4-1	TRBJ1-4	CASSPRQGTNEKLFF	TGCGCCAGCAGCCCCAGACAGGGAACTAATGAAAAACTGTTTTTT
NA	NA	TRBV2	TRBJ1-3	CASSYGTHPSGNTIYF	TGTGCCAGCAGTTACGGGACTCATCCATCTGGAAACACCATATATTTT
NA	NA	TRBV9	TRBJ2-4	CASSESGLAKNIQYF	TGTGCCAGCAGCGAGAGCGGTTTAGCCAAAAACATTCAGTACTTC
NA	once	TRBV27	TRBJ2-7	CASSSLGEQYF	TGTGCCAGCAGTTCTCTCGGGGAGCAGTACTTC
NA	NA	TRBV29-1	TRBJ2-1	CSVVEGFGNEQFF	TGCAGCGTTGTTGAGGGGTTCGGGAATGAGCAGTTCTTC
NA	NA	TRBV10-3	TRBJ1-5	CAISQGHGNQPQHF	TGTGCCATCAGTCAGGGGCACGGCAATCAGCCCCAGCATTTT
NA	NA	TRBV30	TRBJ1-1	CAWSSTGGVAEAFF	TGTGCCTGGAGTTCAACTGGGGGGGTTGCTGAAGCTTTCTTT
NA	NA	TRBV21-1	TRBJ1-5	CASSKFGHRQPQHF	TGTGCCAGCAGCAAGTTCGGGCATAGGCAGCCCCAGCATTTT
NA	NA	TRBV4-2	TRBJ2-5	CASSPPASEGWKETQYF	TGTGCCAGCAGCCCCCCAGCCTCCGAGGGATGGAAAGAGACCCAGTACTTC
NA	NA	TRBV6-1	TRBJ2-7	CASSGGAKHPYEQYF	TGTGCCAGCAGTGGCGGGGCTAAACACCCCTACGAGCAGTACTTC
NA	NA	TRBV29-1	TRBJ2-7	CSVDFAYEQYF	TGCAGCGTTGATTTCGCCTACGAGCAGTACTTC
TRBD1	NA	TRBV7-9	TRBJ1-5	CASSLGTASNQPQHF	TGTGCCAGCAGCTTGGGGACAGCGAGCAATCAGCCCCAGCATTTT
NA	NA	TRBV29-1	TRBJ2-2	CSVEEGFTGNTGELFF	TGCAGCGTTGAAGAGGGATTTACGGGGAACACCGGGGAGCTGTTTTTT
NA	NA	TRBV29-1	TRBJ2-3	CSVASISDADTQYF	TGCAGCGTTGCTAGCATATCAGACGCAGATACGCAGTATTTT
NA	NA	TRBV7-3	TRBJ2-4	CASSLSGRGKNIQYF	TGTGCCAGCAGCTTATCGGGTCGCGGCAAAAACATTCAGTACTTC
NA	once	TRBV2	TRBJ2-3	CATLETDTQYF	TGTGCCACCCTAGAGACAGATACGCAGTATTTT
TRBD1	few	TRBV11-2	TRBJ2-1	CASSPPGQGQNEQFF	TGTGCCAGCAGCCCGCCGGGACAGGGCCAGAATGAGCAGTTCTTC
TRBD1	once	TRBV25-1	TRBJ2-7	CASVKTGQTYEQYF	TGTGCCAGCGTTAAGACAGGGCAGACCTACGAGCAGTACTTC
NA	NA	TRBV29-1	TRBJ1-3	CSVEVGGNTIYF	TGCAGCGTAGAAGTAGGTGGAAACACCATATATTTT
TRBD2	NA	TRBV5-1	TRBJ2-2	CASSPPGGARTGELFF	TGCGCCAGCAGCCCTCCGGGAGGGGCGCGCACCGGGGAGCTGTTTTTT
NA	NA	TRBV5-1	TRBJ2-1	CASSTTGPDNEQFF	TGCGCCAGCAGCACCACAGGGCCCGACAATGAGCAGTTCTTC
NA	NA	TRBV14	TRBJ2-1	CASSPSIAFSYNEQFF	TGTGCCAGCAGCCCCTCCATAGCGTTCTCCTACAATGAGCAGTTCTTC
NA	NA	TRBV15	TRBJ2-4	CATSRVRGGGRTLAKNIQYF	TGTGCCACCAGCAGAGTCAGGGGAGGGGGTCGGACTCTAGCCAAAAACATTCAGTACTTC
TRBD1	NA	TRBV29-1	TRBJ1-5	CSVKDRELGNQPQHF	TGCAGCGTTAAAGACAGGGAGCTTGGCAATCAGCCCCAGCATTTT
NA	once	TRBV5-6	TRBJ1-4	CASSLSYGQQGEKLFF	TGTGCCAGCAGCTTGTCCTACGGCCAACAAGGGGAAAAACTGTTTTTT
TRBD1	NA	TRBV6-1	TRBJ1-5	CASSETGGGQPQHF	TGTGCCAGCAGTGAGACAGGGGGTGGTCAGCCCCAGCATTTT
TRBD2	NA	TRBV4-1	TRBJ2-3	CASSRTSGVTDTQYF	TGCGCCAGCAGCCGGACTAGCGGGGTCACAGATACGCAGTATTTT
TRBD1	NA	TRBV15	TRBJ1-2	CATSTYGQGLDYGYTF	TGTGCCACCAGCACGTATGGACAGGGCCTCGACTATGGCTACACCTTC
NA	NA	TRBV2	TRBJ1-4	CASSEELGLTTTNEKLFF	TGTGCCAGCAGTGAAGAGTTGGGACTAACTACAACTAATGAAAAACTGTTTTTT
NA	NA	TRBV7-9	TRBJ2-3	CASSPAYESTDTQYF	TGTGCCAGCAGTCCGGCGTACGAGAGCACAGATACGCAGTATTTT
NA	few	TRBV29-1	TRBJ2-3	CSGGEQADTQYF	TGCAGCGGCGGGGAACAGGCGGATACGCAGTATTTT
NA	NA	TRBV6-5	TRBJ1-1	CASSDPMGDTEAFF	TGTGCCAGCAGCGATCCGATGGGCGACACTGAAGCTTTCTTT
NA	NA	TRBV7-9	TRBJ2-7	CASSNNYEQYF	TGTGCCAGCAGCAATAACTACGAGCAGTACTTC
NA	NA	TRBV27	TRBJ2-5	CASSSTQETQYF	TGTGCCAGCAGTTCTACCCAAGAGACCCAGTACTTC
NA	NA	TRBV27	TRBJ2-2	CASSLLANTGELFF	TGTGCCAGCAGCTTGTTAGCGAACACCGGGGAGCTGTTTTTT
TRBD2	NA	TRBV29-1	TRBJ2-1	CSVEGLAGTDYNEQFF	TGCAGCGTTGAGGGACTAGCGGGGACGGACTACAATGAGCAGTTCTTC
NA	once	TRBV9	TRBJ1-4	CASSVGGSGEKLFF	TGTGCCAGCAGCGTAGGGGGCTCAGGTGAAAAACTGTTTTTT
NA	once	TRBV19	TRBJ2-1	CASVPGGHFYNEQFF	TGTGCCAGTGTCCCGGGGGGACACTTCTACAATGAGCAGTTCTTC